A single sample is the source of the 7 T cell receptor beta chains below, sequenced in a study of blood T cell repertoires in COVID-19. Generated by immunoSEQ multiplex PCR, the TCRdb table keeps only in-frame clones and is missing some. The sample shows a few hundred thousand clones, around 87% of them seen only once. Specimen: PBMCs or T cells enriched from blood (not recorded which). These receptors were taken from a middle-aged man in a cohort exposed to, infected with or recovered from COVID-19 (not recorded which).

The chain recombines TRBV19 with TRBJ2-7; 8 nucleotides align to TRBD1. CDR1 is LNHDA and CDR2 is SQIVND in the germline V gene (reference sequence). V shed 6 bases, J shed 0 bases, and the junction held 4 bases outside the gene matches. This CDR3 has 14 residues. The CDR3 region is CASSDRGSSYEQYF. The CDR3 DNA sequence: TGTGCCAGTAGCGACAGGGGCAGCTCCTACGAGCAGTACTTC. Full variable domain (missing parts from reference TRBV19 and TRBJ2-7): DGGITQSPKYLFRKEGQNVTLSCEQNLNHDAMYWYRQDPGQGLRLIYYSQIVNDFQKGDIAEGYSVSREKKESFPLTVTSAQKNPTAFYLCASSDRGSSYEQYFGPGTRLTVT.

This clone was seen only once. The J gene is TRBJ2-1, the V gene TRBV3-1 (or the pseudogene TRBV3-2), with D perhaps TRBD2 (6 bases). Trimming stripped 0 bases from V and 7 bases from J, with 13 bases between. This CDR3 is built from 15 residues. Germline CDR1 LGHDT, CDR2 YNNKEL (reference sequence). CDR3 DNA: TGTGCCAGCAGCCAAGAAGGCGGGAAGGCTAATGAGCAGTTCTTC. It yields the protein CASSQEGGKANEQFF.

Written as DNA, the CDR3 is TGCGCCAGCAGCTTAGGACAGGGGATCAATCAGCCCCAGCATTTT. The encoded protein is CASSLGQGINQPQHF. The chain carries TRBV4-1 and TRBJ1-5; 9 bases match TRBD1. CDR1 MGHRA and CDR2 YSYEKL come from the germline V gene. This CDR3 has 15 residues. The V and J ends lost 5 bases and 3 bases, in that order; junction bases with no gene match: 5.

V usage is TRBV2 and J usage is TRBJ2-1, with D possibly TRBD1 on 6 matching bases. CDR1 SNHLY and CDR2 FYNNEI come from the germline V gene. Deletions cut 3 bases from V and 6 bases from J, with 15 bases between. The CDR3 contains 15 residues. CDR3 DNA sequence: TGTGCCAGCAGTGAGGTTGGGACATACACCAATGAGCAGTTCTTC. Protein: CASSEVGTYTNEQFF.

The V and J genes are TRBV2 and TRBJ1-5; TRBD1 matches at 7 bases. Trimming at V came to 0 bases and at J to 11 bases, leaving 7 bases not matched to a gene. Germline assignment: CDR1 SNHLY and CDR2 FYNNEI. CDR3 length: 14 residues. In DNA, the CDR3 is TGTGCCAGCAGTGAAGCCAGACAGGGACTGTCCCAGCATTTT. It codes for CASSEARQGLSQHF.

The gene calls are TRBV4-2 and TRBJ2-7; possible D gene TRBD2, 6 bases. Between the trimmed V and J ends, which lost 0 bases and 3 bases, there was a span of 6 bases. Per the germline V gene, CDR1 is LGHNA and CDR2 is YNFKEQ. This CDR3 has 13 residues. The CDR3 protein is CASSQDGSYEQYF. As DNA, the CDR3 is TGTGCCAGCAGCCAAGACGGGAGCTACGAGCAGTACTTC.

A few counts support this clone. The rearrangement links TRBV19 to TRBJ2-7; possible D gene TRBD2, 6 bases. This CDR3 is 14 amino acids long. V lost 4 bases and J 0 bases, leaving 10 bases between the germline ends. Germline CDR1 is LNHDA and CDR2 is SQIVND (reference sequence). The CDR3 spells CASSSGKRSYEQYF. DNA of the CDR3: TGTGCCAGTAGTAGCGGGAAACGCTCCTACGAGCAGTACTTC.